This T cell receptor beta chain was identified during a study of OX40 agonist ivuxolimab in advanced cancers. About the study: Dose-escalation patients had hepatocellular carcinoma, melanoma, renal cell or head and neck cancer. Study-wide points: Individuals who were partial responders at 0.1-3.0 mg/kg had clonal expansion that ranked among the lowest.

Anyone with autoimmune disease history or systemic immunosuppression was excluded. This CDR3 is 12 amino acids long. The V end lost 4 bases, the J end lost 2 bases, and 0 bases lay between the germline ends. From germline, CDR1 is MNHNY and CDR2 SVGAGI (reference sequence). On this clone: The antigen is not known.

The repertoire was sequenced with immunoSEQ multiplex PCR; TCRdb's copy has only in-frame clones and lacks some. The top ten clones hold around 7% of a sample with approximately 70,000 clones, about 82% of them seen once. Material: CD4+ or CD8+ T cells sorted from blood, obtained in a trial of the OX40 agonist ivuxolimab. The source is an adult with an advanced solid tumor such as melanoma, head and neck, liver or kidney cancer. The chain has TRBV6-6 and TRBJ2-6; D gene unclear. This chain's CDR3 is CASSSGANVLTF. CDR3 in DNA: TGTGCCAGCAGTTCTGGGGCCAACGTCCTGACTTTC.